One sample yielded the 26 T cell receptor beta chains listed below, sequenced in a study of T cell responses to AZD1222 COVID-19 vaccine. Data came from immunoSEQ multiplex PCR; TCRdb stores just in-frame clones and leaves some out. The sample has under 85,000 clones; just over 90% are singletons. The sequencing here drew on peripheral blood, taken 28 days after the second AZD1222 dose. The source is an adult who received the AZD1222 COVID-19 vaccine.

This sequence joins TRBV10-3 and TRBJ2-7; 9 bases match TRBD2. V dropped 0 bases and J dropped 5; count of bases not matched to a gene: 5. Per the germline V gene, CDR1 is ENHRY and CDR2 is SYGVKD. This CDR3 region has 15 residues. The CDR3 here is CAISESSGSSDEQYF. The CDR3 bases are TGTGCCATCAGTGAGTCTAGCGGGAGCAGCGACGAGCAGTACTTC.

The chain recombines TRBV27 with TRBJ2-1; D remains ambiguous. Germline V lookup: CDR1 MNHEY, CDR2 SMNVEV (reference sequence). Between the trimmed V and J ends, which lost 2 bases and 6 bases, there was a span of 8 bases. There are 13 residues in the CDR3. The CDR3 protein is CASSLNRVNEQFF. For the CDR3, the DNA is TGTGCCAGCAGTTTAAATAGGGTCAATGAGCAGTTCTTC.

The V and J genes are TRBV27 and TRBJ2-7; no definite D call. There are 14 residues in the CDR3. Trimming left V 3 bases short and J 2 bases short, with 11 bases between. CDR1 and CDR2 (germline): MNHEY, SMNVEV (reference sequence). CDR3 sequence (DNA): TGTGCCAGCAGTTTTCGTGACCGCACCTACGAGCAGTACTTC. Translated: CASSFRDRTYEQYF.

This chain joins TRBV5-1 and TRBJ2-5; 10 positions agree with TRBD2. Germline V gene lookup returns CDR1 SGHRS and CDR2 YFSETQ. Trimming took 4 bases from V and 10 from J; bases not matched to a gene: 10. The CDR3 sequence is 14 residues long. CDR3 residues: CASSDSGGPLGQYF. The CDR3, as DNA: TGCGCCAGCAGCGATAGCGGGGGGCCCCTCGGCCAGTACTTC.

The rearrangement joins TRBV10-3 to TRBJ1-1; D might be TRBD1 (5 bases). The CDR3 runs to 17 residues. CDR1 is ENHRY and CDR2 is SYGVKD in the germline V gene. V dropped 4 bases and J dropped 1 base, with 19 bases sitting between them. CDR3 sequence reads: CAISGSGRGRKNTEAFF. The CDR3 region has the DNA TGTGCCATCAGTGGGTCCGGGCGGGGACGTAAGAACACTGAAGCTTTCTTT.

The chain recombines TRBV4-1 with TRBJ2-1; D gene ambiguous. The germline V gene has CDR1 MGHRA and CDR2 YSYEKL. The V end was cut by 7 bases, the J end by 7 bases, with 14 bases between. The CDR3 is made up of 13 amino acids. The CDR3 protein is CASTAEAKNEQFF. The CDR3 nucleotides read TGCGCCAGCACTGCCGAGGCCAAAAATGAGCAGTTCTTC.

This clone occurred a few times. V gene TRBV5-6 combines with J gene TRBJ2-7, with TRBD2 as a possible D gene (6 bases). The CDR3 extends over 14 amino acids. Per germline, CDR1 SGHDT and CDR2 YYEEEE. The V and J ends lost 2 bases and 4 bases respectively, with 13 bases between them. The CDR3, as DNA: TGTGCCAGCAGCTTCGGCGGGGAAACGTACGAGCAGTACTTC. Translating gives CASSFGGETYEQYF. The variable domain in full, completed from reference TRBV5-6 and TRBJ2-7, reads DAGVTQSPTHLIKTRGQQVTLRCSPKSGHDTVSWYQQALGQGPQFIFQYYEEEERQRGNFPDRFSGHQFPNYSSELNVNALLLGDSALYLCASSFGGETYEQYFGPGTRLTVT.

This clone has only one observation. The chain recombines TRBV30 with TRBJ2-1; 9 bases align to TRBD2. J gave up 8 bases and V 4 bases, and 9 bases lay outside the gene matches. CDR1 and CDR2 from the germline V gene are GTSNPN and SVGIG (reference sequence). The CDR3 has 14 amino acids. Written as DNA, the CDR3 is TGTGCCTGGACCATTCGCGGGGGGGCCGATGAGCAGTTCTTC. As protein: CAWTIRGGADEQFF. Full variable domain (rest looked up from reference TRBV30 and TRBJ2-1): SQTIHQWPATLVQPVGSPLSLECTVEGTSNPNLYWYRQAAGRGLQLLFYSVGIGQISSEVPQNLSASRPQDRQFILSSKKLLLSDSGFYLCAWTIRGGADEQFFGPGTRLTVL.

In this sample, this clone turned up a few times. The chain employs TRBV6-5 and TRBJ2-5, with 10 nucleotides matching TRBD2. Looked up from germline, CDR1 is MNHEY and CDR2 is SVGAGI. The CDR3 runs to 14 residues. After removal of 7 bases from V and 4 bases from J, the junction contained 6 bases not matched to a gene. The CDR3 is CASTLAGEGETQYF. The CDR3 nucleotides read TGTGCCAGCACTCTAGCGGGAGAAGGAGAGACCCAGTACTTC.

The V and J genes are TRBV10-3 and TRBJ2-1; TRBD1 matches at 9 bases. CDR3 size: 17 residues. The V gene end was trimmed by 7 bases and the J gene end by 4 bases; junction bases not matched to a gene: 14. Germline lookup yields CDR1 ENHRY and CDR2 SYGVKD. The CDR3 sequence: CAITSGLTGGGYNEQFF. Here the CDR3 DNA reads TGTGCCATCACCTCGGGGTTGACAGGGGGTGGGTACAATGAGCAGTTCTTC.

The chain is built from TRBV11-3 and TRBJ2-1; unclear D gene. Germline-derived CDR1 and CDR2 are SGHNT and YENEEA. The CDR3 sequence is 11 residues long. The V end was cut by 5 bases, the J end by 9 bases, with 8 bases between. The DNA for the CDR3 is TGTGCCAGCAGCGCTTTTCTTGAGCAGTTCTTC. It encodes CASSAFLEQFF.

V and J are TRBV5-6 and TRBJ1-6; 8 positions match TRBD1. V dropped 0 bases and J dropped 7; count of bases not matched to a gene: 3. The CDR3 has 15 residues. Per germline, CDR1 SGHDT and CDR2 YYEEEE. Written as DNA, the CDR3 is TGTGCCAGCAGCTTGGAACAGGGGGGAAATTCACCCCTCCACTTT. It is translated as CASSLEQGGNSPLHF.

This chain uses TRBV10-2 with TRBJ1-6; D is unresolved. Trimming stripped 8 bases from V and 2 bases from J, with 13 bases between. The CDR3 totals 15 residues. Germline CDR1 reads WSHSY; CDR2 reads SAAADI. CDR3 sequence (DNA): TGCGCCAGCCTTGACCACCGCACCTATAATTCACCCCTCCACTTT. It codes for CASLDHRTYNSPLHF.

The chain has TRBV7-2 and TRBJ1-1; a weak D match, TRBD1 (5 bases). V was clipped by 3 bases and J by 8 bases, with 13 bases between them. From germline, CDR1 is SGHTA and CDR2 FQGNSA. This CDR3 comprises 13 residues. CDR3 sequence: CASSFGGGVEAFF. The CDR3 DNA follows: TGTGCCAGCAGCTTCGGTGGGGGTGTCGAAGCTTTCTTT.

V gene TRBV19 combines with J gene TRBJ1-1; 9 bases match TRBD1. Germline V CDR1 and CDR2: LNHDA, SQIVND (reference sequence). This CDR3 contains 14 residues. V shed 5 bases, J shed 6 bases, and the junction held 7 bases outside the gene matches. DNA of the CDR3: TGTGCCAGTAGTCGGGGACAGGGCGGCGCTGAAGCTTTCTTT. As protein: CASSRGQGGAEAFF. The whole variable domain, filled in from reference TRBV19 and TRBJ1-1, reads DGGITQSPKYLFRKEGQNVTLSCEQNLNHDAMYWYRQDPGQGLRLIYYSQIVNDFQKGDIAEGYSVSREKKESFPLTVTSAQKNPTAFYLCASSRGQGGAEAFFGQGTRLTVV.

The chain is built from TRBV11-3 and TRBJ1-1; D gene ambiguous. Trimming stripped 0 bases from V and 0 bases from J, with 17 bases between. This CDR3 is 18 amino acids long. Germline-derived CDR1 and CDR2 are SGHNT and YENEEA. The CDR3 bases are TGTGCCAGCAGCTTAGAGGGCACCCTCGTGACCTTGAACACTGAAGCTTTCTTT. Translating it yields CASSLEGTLVTLNTEAFF. The full variable domain, with the rest looked up from reference TRBV11-3 and TRBJ1-1, is EAGVVQSPRYKIIEKKQPVAFWCNPISGHNTLYWYLQNLGQGPELLIRYENEEAVDDSQLPKDRFSAERLKGVDSTLKIQPAELGDSAVYLCASSLEGTLVTLNTEAFFGQGTRLTVV.

This chain links TRBV30 with TRBJ1-3; no clear D. There are 14 residues in the CDR3. The V and J ends lost 4 bases and 0 bases respectively, with 10 bases between them. Germline V CDR1 and CDR2: GTSNPN, SVGIG (reference sequence). CDR3 DNA sequence: TGTGCCTGGACCTTAGGGAGCTCTGGAAACACCATATATTTT. It is translated as CAWTLGSSGNTIYF.

Only one count was recorded for this clone. The CDR3, as DNA: TGCGCCAGCAGCTTGGGTATGTCGGTGACCTACAATGAGCAGTTCTTC. Protein sequence: CASSLGMSVTYNEQFF. The V and J genes are TRBV5-1 and TRBJ2-1, with D hard to call. The CDR3 is made up of 16 amino acids. V lost 0 bases to trimming and J lost 2 bases, with 12 bases between them. CDR1 SGHRS and CDR2 YFSETQ come from the germline V gene.

The chain is built from TRBV13 and TRBJ1-6, with TRBD1 identical over 9 bases. The CDR3 has 15 amino acids. V was clipped by 1 base and J by 8 bases; unmatched bases: 3. Per the germline V gene, CDR1 is PRHDT and CDR2 is FYEKMQ (reference sequence). This CDR3 is CASSLVRTGDSPLHF. The CDR3 DNA follows: TGTGCCAGCAGCTTAGTTAGGACAGGGGATTCACCCCTCCACTTT.

V is TRBV19 and J is TRBJ1-2; D unclear. Germline V gene data show CDR1 as LNHDA and CDR2 as SQIVND (reference sequence). There are 12 residues in the CDR3. Trimming took off 3 bases at V and 4 bases at J, with 6 bases between the two ends. For the CDR3, the DNA is TGTGCCAGTAGTATCAGTTCCTATGGCTACACCTTC. It codes for CASSISSYGYTF.

This rearrangement joins TRBV2 to TRBJ1-4; no reliable D call. Germline V gene sequence: CDR1 SNHLY, CDR2 FYNNEI. The germline V and J ends were trimmed by 2 bases and 6 bases, with 10 bases remaining between them. The CDR3 loop spans 14 amino acids. The CDR3 loop is CASSEPIPHEKLFF. CDR3 coding DNA: TGTGCCAGCAGTGAACCGATACCACATGAAAAACTGTTTTTT.

The V and J genes are TRBV11-2 and TRBJ1-5, with D perhaps matching TRBD1 (5 bases). CDR3 length: 12 amino acids. V was trimmed by 3 bases and J by 6 bases, leaving 6 bases between them. Germline V gene sequence: CDR1 SGHAT, CDR2 FQNNGV. Here the CDR3 reads CASSFQGQPQHF. The CDR3 bases are TGTGCCAGCAGCTTCCAGGGTCAGCCCCAGCATTTT.

The chain carries TRBV12-3 or TRBV12-4 and TRBJ1-4; no clear D gene. Trimming took 3 bases from V and 4 from J, leaving 6 bases between them. CDR3 size: 13 residues. The CDR3: CASSLTGNEKLFF. Here the CDR3 DNA reads TGTGCCAGCAGTTTGACGGGTAATGAAAAACTGTTTTTT.

This chain links TRBV3-1 (or the pseudogene TRBV3-2) with TRBJ1-1; no firm D call. Looked up from germline, CDR1 is LGHDT and CDR2 is YNNKEL (reference sequence). CDR3 size: 14 residues. V gave up 1 base and J gave up 1 base, with 7 bases separating them. This CDR3 reads CASSQVGKNTEAFF. The CDR3, as DNA: TGTGCCAGCAGCCAAGTCGGGAAGAACACTGAAGCTTTCTTT.

V is TRBV15 and J is TRBJ1-2, with 12 bases lining up with TRBD1. The ends lost 5 bases at V and 8 bases at J; junction bases unmatched: 3. Germline V gives CDR1 LNHNV, CDR2 YYDKDF (reference sequence). The CDR3 is 13 amino acids. The CDR3 region has the DNA TGTGCCACCAGCCGGGACAGGGGGCGAGGCTACACCTTC. This encodes CATSRDRGRGYTF. The entire variable domain, with the rest obtained from reference TRBV15 and TRBJ1-2, is as follows: DAMVIQNPRYQVTQFGKPVTLSCSQTLNHNVMYWYQQKSSQAPKLLFHYYDKDFNNEADTPDNFQSRRPNTSFCFLDIRSPGLGDTAMYLCATSRDRGRGYTFGSGTRLTVV.

The V call is TRBV4-1, the J call TRBJ2-5, with TRBD2 matching over 8 bases. CDR3 length equals 14 residues. J gave up 4 bases and V 5 bases, and 6 bases lay outside the gene matches. CDR1 MGHRA and CDR2 YSYEKL come from the germline V gene. As DNA, the CDR3 is TGCGCCAGCAGCTCACGACTAGCGCGAGAGACCCAGTACTTC. Encoded protein: CASSSRLARETQYF.